These 17 T cell receptor beta chains were sequenced from one sample in a study of regulatory T cells in long-lasting Graves disease. The time point denotes: persistent/refractory GD, antithyroid drugs over 5 years with positive TRAb. PBMC-derived RNA was used for the TCR library. Construction of TCR beta libraries relied on iRepertoire HTBI primers and on Arm-PCR targeting CDR3 regions. TCRdb re-analysed the multiplex PCR reads in MiXCR, keeping a single row per CDR3 protein. The repertoire holds some 370,000 distinct CDR3 sequences, roughly 25% seen once, with approximately 28% in the top ten. This specimen consisted of peripheral blood mononuclear cells (PBMCs), obtained when the disease was refractory, from a patient treated with antithyroid drugs. All receptors derive from a woman aged 40 to 55 with Graves disease.

This clonotype has more than one count but fewer than ten. The chain joins TRBV9 to TRBJ2-7; possibly TRBD2 for D (6 bases). Germline V gene sequence: CDR1 SGDLS, CDR2 YYNGEE. The CDR3 is 16 amino acids. V was trimmed by 0 bases and J by 6 bases, leaving 19 bases between them. Written as DNA, the CDR3 is TGTGCCAGCAGCGTAGCCCACTCGGACTATGACGTCGAGCAGTACTTC. This gives the protein CASSVAHSDYDVEQYF.

J is TRBJ2-5 and V is TRBV4-1; D is tentatively TRBD1 or TRBD2 (5 bases each). Trimming left V 1 base short and J 4 bases short, with 22 bases between. The germline V gene encodes CDR1 MGHRA and CDR2 YSYEKL. The CDR3 loop spans 18 amino acids. The CDR3 loop is CASSQVGRGLASGETQYF. Written as DNA, the CDR3 is TGCGCCAGCAGCCAAGTAGGAAGGGGTCTAGCATCGGGAGAGACCCAGTACTTC.

The DNA for the CDR3 is TGTGCCAGCTCACGCTACGGACAGACGTACTCCTACGAGCAGTACTTC. It codes for CASSRYGQTYSYEQYF. This chain joins TRBV18 and TRBJ2-7, with D perhaps matching TRBD1 (6 bases). Trimming took off 4 bases at V and 0 bases at J, with 16 bases between the two ends. This CDR3 is built from 16 residues. CDR1 and CDR2 from the germline V gene are KGHSH and LQKENI. The variable domain in full, completed from reference TRBV18 and TRBJ2-7, reads NAGVMQNPRHLVRRRGQEARLRCSPMKGHSHVYWYRQLPEEGLKFMVYLQKENIIDESGMPKERFSAEFPKEGPSILRIQQVVRGDSAAYFCASSRYGQTYSYEQYFGPGTRLTVT.

The table lists this clonotype with many counts. V is TRBV11-1 and J is TRBJ2-7, with TRBD2 matching 14 bases. The CDR3 covers 14 residues. CDR1 is SGHAT, CDR2 FQDESV, per germline (reference sequence). V lost 4 bases to trimming and J lost 6 bases; unmatched junction nucleotides: 2. The CDR3 loop is CASSSGLAGGEQYF. CDR3 sequence (DNA): TGTGCCAGCAGCTCCGGACTAGCGGGAGGCGAGCAGTACTTC.

This chain uses TRBV5-6 with TRBJ2-5; D may be TRBD2 (7 bases). Germline values: CDR1 SGHDT, CDR2 YYEEEE. The CDR3 consists of 14 residues. The V end lost 5 bases, the J end lost 4 bases, and 15 bases lay between the germline ends. CDR3 sequence: CASSHTGRGETQYF. In DNA form, the CDR3 reads TGTGCCAGCAGTCATACAGGGAGGGGAGAGACCCAGTACTTC.

This clonotype has at least ten counts. The chain joins TRBV2 to TRBJ2-7; TRBD2 might be the D (5 bases). V was pared by 6 bases and J by 4 bases, with 7 bases between. The germline gives CDR1 SNHLY, CDR2 FYNNEI. The CDR3 length is 11 residues. The CDR3 DNA is TGTGCCAGCAGGAGGGTTTACGAGCAGTACTTC. The encoded protein is CASRRVYEQYF.

V gene TRBV18 combines with J gene TRBJ1-2, with D possibly TRBD1 on 5 matching bases. The V and J ends lost 2 bases and 7 bases respectively, with 14 bases between them. This CDR3 spans 14 amino acids. The germline CDR1 and CDR2 sequences are KGHSH and LQKENI. CDR3 loop: CASSPKGRAPGYTF. The CDR3 DNA reads TGTGCCAGCTCACCAAAAGGCAGGGCTCCTGGCTACACCTTC.

This clonotype appeared a few times. The J gene is TRBJ1-2, the V gene TRBV19; 7 bases fit TRBD1. J gave up 0 bases and V 6 bases, and 7 bases lay outside the gene matches. CDR3 length: 15 residues. Germline loops: CDR1 LNHDA, CDR2 SQIVND (reference sequence). This CDR3 is CASSMYRGSNYGYTF. For the CDR3, the DNA is TGTGCCAGTAGCATGTACAGGGGATCTAACTATGGCTACACCTTC.

This clonotype was counted many times. The chain couples TRBV12-3 or TRBV12-4 to TRBJ1-4, with no clear D. The V end lost 3 bases, the J end lost 4 bases, and 6 bases lay between the germline ends. The CDR3 is made up of 13 amino acids. DNA of the CDR3: TGTGCCAGCAGTTTGCTAGATAATGAAAAACTGTTTTTT. It translates to CASSLLDNEKLFF.

This rearrangement joins TRBV20-1 to TRBJ1-4; no reliable D call. V lost 1 base to trimming and J lost 4 bases, with 10 bases between them. Germline assignment: CDR1 DFQATT and CDR2 SNEGSKA (reference sequence). The CDR3 totals 14 residues. CDR3 amino acids: CSARARAYNEKLFF. The CDR3 bases are TGCAGTGCTAGAGCACGGGCTTATAATGAAAAACTGTTTTTT.

This clonotype has at least ten counts. The V call is TRBV28, the J call TRBJ2-7, with TRBD2 as a possible D gene (5 bases). The CDR3 is 12 amino acids. V dropped 6 bases and J dropped 0 bases, with 6 bases sitting between them. Germline CDR1 MDHEN, CDR2 SYDVKM. Here the CDR3 reads CASRRGSYEQYF. CDR3 DNA: TGTGCCAGCAGACGGGGCTCCTACGAGCAGTACTTC.

This clonotype was seen repeatedly, ten times or more. The chain uses TRBV28 and TRBJ1-6; tentatively, D is TRBD1 (5 bases). V was trimmed by 6 bases and J by 8 bases, leaving 17 bases between them. Germline values: CDR1 MDHEN, CDR2 SYDVKM. This CDR3 spans 15 amino acids. This CDR3 is CASSERRRDDSPLHF. CDR3 DNA sequence: TGTGCCAGCAGCGAACGGCGGAGGGACGATTCACCCCTCCACTTT. The full variable domain, its missing parts supplied by reference TRBV28 and TRBJ1-6, is DVKVTQSSRYLVKRTGEKVFLECVQDMDHENMFWYRQDPGLGLRLIYFSYDVKMKEKGDIPEGYSVSREKKERFSLILESASTNQTSMYLCASSERRRDDSPLHFGNGTRLTVT.

Ten or more counts support this clonotype. The rearrangement uses TRBV28 and TRBJ1-1; TRBD1 is a possible D gene (5 bases). Trimming shortened V by 7 bases and J by 11 bases, and 11 bases separated the two germline ends. The CDR3 has 10 residues. The germline gives CDR1 MDHEN, CDR2 SYDVKM. The CDR3 sequence is CASIGGDAFF. In nucleotides, the CDR3 is TGTGCCAGCATCGGAGGGGATGCTTTCTTT. The full variable domain, its missing parts supplied by reference TRBV28 and TRBJ1-1, is DVKVTQSSRYLVKRTGEKVFLECVQDMDHENMFWYRQDPGLGLRLIYFSYDVKMKEKGDIPEGYSVSREKKERFSLILESASTNQTSMYLCASIGGDAFFGQGTRLTVV.

Many counts were recorded for this clonotype. The chain combines TRBV29-1 with TRBJ1-1, with 8 nucleotides matching TRBD1. CDR1 is SQVTM and CDR2 is ANQGSEA in the germline V gene. V gave up 5 bases and J gave up 2 bases; unmatched junction bases: 10. This CDR3 has 15 residues. CDR3 nucleotides: TGCAGCGTTTCTAAGGAGCAGGGGGCCAACACTGAAGCTTTCTTT. Translated: CSVSKEQGANTEAFF.

This clonotype was detected many times. This chain joins TRBV15 and TRBJ2-7, with D perhaps TRBD2 (5 bases). The CDR3 has 12 residues. CDR1 LNHNV and CDR2 YYDKDF come from the germline V gene (reference sequence). Trimming pared 0 bases from V and 7 bases from J, leaving 7 bases between. The CDR3 is CATSRDQREQYF. For the CDR3, the DNA is TGTGCCACCAGCAGAGATCAGCGGGAGCAGTACTTC.

The J gene is TRBJ1-2, the V gene TRBV7-9, with no clear D. Germline CDR1 SEHNR, CDR2 FQNEAQ (reference sequence). The CDR3 has 16 amino acids. The ends were cut back, 1 base at V and 0 bases at J, with 12 bases in the middle. The CDR3 loop is CASSLGGSVANYGYTF. The DNA for the CDR3 is TGTGCCAGCAGCTTAGGAGGTTCAGTAGCTAACTATGGCTACACCTTC.

The V call is TRBV7-9, the J call TRBJ1-2; TRBD1 might be the D (5 bases). V was clipped by 1 base and J by 8 bases, with 23 bases between them. The CDR3 runs 17 residues. Germline CDR1 reads SEHNR; CDR2 reads FQNEAQ (reference sequence). CDR3 sequence: CASSLELVFGGVRGYTF. In nucleotides, the CDR3 is TGTGCCAGCAGCTTAGAGCTGGTTTTTGGGGGGGTACGCGGCTACACCTTC.